Each of the 17 T cell receptor beta chains below was sequenced from the same sample in a study of identical twins. One entry per CDR3 protein, called by TCRdb with MiXCR from the 5' RACE reads. The data hold 550,000 to 800,000 distinct CDR3 sequences, with roughly 7.1% observed a single time. A further study also used this sample, focusing on yellow fever vaccine responses in identical twins.

The sequenced material came from PBMCs. The receptors originated from a woman aged 18-30 years in good health.

There are many counts of this clonotype. The chain employs TRBV12-3 or TRBV12-4 and TRBJ2-1; D is unclear. The CDR3 length is 14 residues. Between the trimmed V and J ends, which lost 0 bases and 9 bases, there was a span of 12 bases. The CDR3 DNA is TGTGCCAGCAGTTTAGCGCTTCTACCGGCTGAGCAGTTCTTC. Translation: CASSLALLPAEQFF.

This clonotype was recorded a few times. V is TRBV24-1 and J is TRBJ1-5, with D possibly matching TRBD1 (6 bases). There are 16 residues in the CDR3. Germline assignment: CDR1 KGHDR and CDR2 SFDVKD. Deletions cut 2 bases from V and 5 bases from J, with 15 bases between. The CDR3 is CATSDSRQVTDQPQHF. CDR3 nucleotides: TGTGCCACCAGTGATTCTAGACAGGTTACGGATCAGCCCCAGCATTTT.

This clonotype was detected ten times or more. The chain employs TRBV11-2 and TRBJ2-3; D is ambiguous. CDR3 length equals 14 residues. The germline gives CDR1 SGHAT, CDR2 FQNNGV. V lost 1 base to trimming and J lost 4 bases, with 9 bases between them. Here the CDR3 DNA reads TGTGCCAGCAGCTTAGGAGTGCCCCCAGATACGCAGTATTTT. Translated: CASSLGVPPDTQYF.

This clonotype was counted a few times. V gene TRBV12-3 or TRBV12-4 combines with J gene TRBJ2-1; D not certain. The CDR3 contains 17 residues. The V end lost 2 bases, the J end lost 0 bases, and 14 bases lay between the germline ends. CDR3 coding DNA: TGTGCCAGCAGTTTAAATCCCCTCCTTAACTCCTACAATGAGCAGTTCTTC. It translates to CASSLNPLLNSYNEQFF.

V and J are TRBV12-3 or TRBV12-4 and TRBJ2-1; no clear D gene. Trimming left V 6 bases short and J 5 bases short, with 20 bases between. This CDR3 comprises 16 residues. CDR3 sequence reads: CASRTSFPGLDNEQFF. CDR3 in DNA: TGTGCCAGCAGGACGTCCTTCCCGGGCCTAGACAATGAGCAGTTCTTC.

This clonotype has more than one count but fewer than ten. The V call is TRBV12-3 or TRBV12-4, the J call TRBJ1-1, with a possible D match to TRBD1 (5 bases). The length of the CDR3 is 11 residues. V was shortened by 6 bases and J by 12 bases, with 14 bases between the two germline ends. CDR3 sequence (DNA): TGTGCCAGCAGGACTGCAGGGCTACCTTTCTTT. Translated: CASRTAGLPFF.

This clonotype came up a few times. This chain connects TRBV6-1 to TRBJ1-1; D remains ambiguous. Germline CDR1 reads MNHNS; CDR2 reads SASEGT. The CDR3 spans 14 residues. The V end lost 7 bases, the J end lost 3 bases, and 15 bases lay between the germline ends. The CDR3 here is CASTRHGWDTEAFF. The DNA for the CDR3 is TGTGCCAGCACCCGACACGGGTGGGACACTGAAGCTTTCTTT.

The V and J genes are TRBV12-3 or TRBV12-4 and TRBJ1-5; 10 bases are shared with TRBD1. V lost 5 bases, J lost 6 bases, and 13 bases stayed unmatched. The CDR3 runs to 17 residues. The CDR3 sequence: CASSRQGTGVTGQPQHF. The CDR3 DNA reads TGTGCCAGCAGTCGACAAGGGACAGGGGTTACTGGTCAGCCCCAGCATTTT.

This clonotype was recorded many times. The chain has TRBV27 and TRBJ1-1, with TRBD1 identical over 10 bases. The CDR3 spans 15 residues. Germline CDR1 is MNHEY and CDR2 is SMNVEV (reference sequence). V trimming: 6 bases; J trimming: 4 bases; junction bases outside the gene matches: 8. CDR3 nucleotides: TGTGCCAGCAGGAAAGCGACAGGGGGCTCCACTGAAGCTTTCTTT. Encoded protein: CASRKATGGSTEAFF.

This clonotype was found many times. This sequence joins TRBV5-1 and TRBJ2-2; tentatively, D is TRBD1 (6 bases). In germline, CDR1 is SGHRS, CDR2 YFSETQ. Trimming removed 2 bases at V and 6 bases at J, with 14 bases between. This CDR3 is built from 15 residues. In DNA, the CDR3 is TGCGCCAGCAGCTTTACAGGGCAGGTTGCCGGGGAGCTGTTTTTT. Translated, it gives CASSFTGQVAGELFF.

This chain connects TRBV5-1 to TRBJ2-2, with D uncertain. The CDR3 runs 13 residues. In germline, CDR1 is SGHRS, CDR2 YFSETQ. V was pared by 4 bases and J by 7 bases, with 11 bases between. The CDR3 coding sequence is TGCGCCAGCAGCATCGAAGGGCTCGGGGAGCTGTTTTTT. It encodes CASSIEGLGELFF. Full variable domain (remainder filled in from reference TRBV5-1 and TRBJ2-2): KAGVTQTPRYLIKTRGQQVTLSCSPISGHRSVSWYQQTPGQGLQFLFEYFSETQRNKGNFPGRFSGRQFSNSRSEMNVSTLELGDSALYLCASSIEGLGELFFGEGSRLTVL.

This clonotype was detected a few times. This rearrangement joins TRBV7-2 to TRBJ2-7; 10 nucleotides align to TRBD2. This CDR3 has 14 amino acids. In germline, CDR1 is SGHTA, CDR2 FQGNSA. The trim removed 6 bases at V and 4 bases at J, leaving 6 bases unmatched. The CDR3, as DNA: TGTGCCAGCAGTCGGAGCGGGAGGGGATACGAGCAGTACTTC. Translating gives CASSRSGRGYEQYF.

The V call is TRBV15, the J call TRBJ2-1; TRBD2 agrees at 7 bases. Germline-derived CDR1 and CDR2 are LNHNV and YYDKDF (reference sequence). V was pared by 8 bases and J by 8 bases, with 6 bases of the junction left unmatched. This CDR3 spans 12 amino acids. The CDR3 spells CATGTIEHEQFF. CDR3 nucleotide sequence: TGTGCCACCGGGACTATCGAGCATGAGCAGTTCTTC. Variable domain in full (rest from reference TRBV15 and TRBJ2-1): DAMVIQNPRYQVTQFGKPVTLSCSQTLNHNVMYWYQQKSSQAPKLLFHYYDKDFNNEADTPDNFQSRRPNTSFCFLDIRSPGLGDTAMYLCATGTIEHEQFFGPGTRLTVL.

The V and J genes are TRBV14 and TRBJ1-2; D gene uncertain. The CDR3 is 14 residues long. Germline CDR1 and CDR2: SGHDN and FVKESK. V lost 4 bases and J lost 1, with 10 bases in between. The CDR3 DNA reads TGTGCCAGCAGCCGGGGTTCTATTAACTATGGCTACACCTTC. It specifies CASSRGSINYGYTF. The full variable domain, completed using reference TRBV14 and TRBJ1-2, is EAGVTQFPSHSVIEKGQTVTLRCDPISGHDNLYWYRRVMGKEIKFLLHFVKESKQDESGMPNNRFLAERTGGTYSTLKVQPAELEDSGVYFCASSRGSINYGYTFGSGTRLTVV.

In its sample, this clonotype was seen many times. The gene calls are TRBV4-1 and TRBJ2-1; D possibly corresponds to TRBD2 (7 bases). The CDR3 contains 12 residues. The V and J ends lost 8 bases and 9 bases respectively, with 14 bases between them. Per germline, CDR1 MGHRA and CDR2 YSYEKL. The DNA for the CDR3 is TGCGCCAGCTCAGGGGAGGGAAGTGAGCAGTTCTTC. It encodes CASSGEGSEQFF.

This clonotype was counted many times. This chain uses TRBV5-1 with TRBJ2-5; 10 bases are shared with TRBD2. The CDR3 length is 15 residues. The junction had 8 bases not matched to a gene; V was cut back by 4 bases and J by 5 bases. Per germline, CDR1 SGHRS and CDR2 YFSETQ. The CDR3: CASSEPGGLAETQYF. The CDR3 nucleotides are TGCGCCAGCAGCGAACCAGGGGGACTAGCGGAGACCCAGTACTTC.

This clonotype was picked up many times. This chain connects TRBV28 to TRBJ2-5; D unresolved. Germline V gene lookup returns CDR1 MDHEN and CDR2 SYDVKM. CDR3 length: 11 residues. The ends were cut back, 5 bases at V and 5 bases at J, with 6 bases in the middle. The CDR3 here is CASSMRETQYF. The CDR3 DNA reads as TGTGCCAGCAGTATGCGTGAGACCCAGTACTTC.